The sequence of this T cell receptor beta chain was determined in a study of shared clonotypes between healthy human individuals. Repertoires were generated with immunoSEQ multiplex PCR, while TCRdb's copy carries only in-frame clones and drops some. This table holds some 2 million clones, roughly 95% found once. Trimming removed 0 bases at V and 6 bases at J, with 9 bases between. Germline assignment: CDR1 SGHNT and CDR2 YYREEE (reference sequence). CDR3 length: 13 amino acids. Naive CD8 cells comprised CD45RO-negative, CCR7-positively selected cells, excluding terminally differentiated effector memory CD45RA+ cells. The donor population consisted of healthy HIV-negative adults with no recent acute infections or vaccinations. Study-wide points: Clonotype sharing across donors was expected to vary with sequencing depth. Against clonotypes common to all four donors, non-shared ones had lower generation probabilities.

This clone was counted only a few times. The antigen is unknown. The source material was naive CD8+ T cells sorted from blood. The sequence was obtained from a man between 18 and 35 years old in good health. The chain couples TRBV5-4 to TRBJ1-2; D ambiguous. The CDR3 sequence is CASSLGSSDGYTF. The DNA of the CDR3 is TGTGCCAGCAGCTTGGGTTCATCGGATGGCTACACCTTC.